This entry lists 7 T cell receptor beta chains sequenced from one sample in a study of shared clonotypes between healthy human individuals. Sequencing used immunoSEQ multiplex PCR; TCRdb keeps in-frame clones, though not all of them. The repertoire holds over 850,000 clones, with approximately 78% as singletons. The sequenced sample consisted of memory CD4+ T cells from PBMCs. Documented subset: CD45RA-negative fraction. Receptors were obtained from a man aged 18 to 29 in good health. Some clones in this sample may be carry-over from other donors' samples.

This clone was picked up many times. The same CDR3 arises from other DNA sequences in this sample as well. This rearrangement joins TRBV5-1 to TRBJ2-7; D uncertain. The CDR3 runs 14 residues. Germline V gene data show CDR1 as SGHRS and CDR2 as YFSETQ. Trimming pared 0 bases from V and 0 bases from J, leaving 7 bases between. In nucleotides, the CDR3 is TGCGCCAGCAGCTTGGCGGCAGCCTCCTACGAGCAGTACTTC. Its protein is CASSLAAASYEQYF.

This clone was seen ten or more times. The chain carries TRBV5-1 and TRBJ2-2; D might be TRBD2 (6 bases). The CDR3 totals 16 residues. V was cut by 4 bases and J by 5 bases, with 18 bases left in between. Germline V gene sequence: CDR1 SGHRS, CDR2 YFSETQ. DNA of the CDR3: TGCGCCAGCAGCCGACTGGGACTCCGGGGGACCGGGGAGCTGTTTTTT. Encoded protein: CASSRLGLRGTGELFF. Variable domain in full (rest from reference TRBV5-1 and TRBJ2-2): KAGVTQTPRYLIKTRGQQVTLSCSPISGHRSVSWYQQTPGQGLQFLFEYFSETQRNKGNFPGRFSGRQFSNSRSEMNVSTLELGDSALYLCASSRLGLRGTGELFFGEGSRLTVL.

The chain recombines TRBV14 with TRBJ1-1; D is unclear. The CDR3 totals 13 residues. Trimming removed 4 bases at V and 4 bases at J, with 10 bases between. Germline loops: CDR1 SGHDN, CDR2 FVKESK. CDR3 amino acids: CASSLGSRTEAFF. The CDR3 nucleotides read TGTGCCAGCAGCCTGGGGAGCCGCACTGAAGCTTTCTTT.

J is TRBJ2-1 and V is TRBV5-8; TRBD1 matches at 8 bases. The V gene end was trimmed by 5 bases and the J gene end by 5 bases; junction bases not matched to a gene: 3. This CDR3 contains 13 residues. Germline V gene lookup returns CDR1 SGHTS and CDR2 YDEGEE. CDR3 nucleotide sequence: TGTGCCAGCAGTCGGGACAGGAACAATGAGCAGTTCTTC. Its protein is CASSRDRNNEQFF.

The rearrangement links TRBV9 to TRBJ2-7; TRBD2 matches 7 bases. Trimming removed 0 bases from V and 3 bases from J; junction bases left unmatched: 12. The CDR3 sequence is 17 residues long. Germline V gene lookup returns CDR1 SGDLS and CDR2 YYNGEE. The CDR3 DNA is TGTGCCAGCAGCGTAGCCCCCTCGCCGCGGGAGCTCTACGAGCAGTACTTC. Its translation: CASSVAPSPRELYEQYF.

The CDR3 DNA reads TGCGCCAGCAGCTTGCAAGCCCAGGGAACTAATGAAAAACTGTTTTTT. The encoded protein is CASSLQAQGTNEKLFF. V and J are TRBV5-1 and TRBJ1-4; D might be TRBD1 (5 bases). V lost 1 base and J 1 base, leaving 11 bases between the germline ends. This CDR3 has 16 residues. Germline-derived CDR1 and CDR2 are SGHRS and YFSETQ.

This chain connects TRBV6-9 to TRBJ2-3; 11 bases line up with TRBD2. Germline V gene lookup returns CDR1 MNHGY and CDR2 SVAAGI. The CDR3 loop spans 17 amino acids. J lost 2 bases, V lost 5 bases, and 9 bases had no gene match. DNA of the CDR3: TGTGCCAGCAGTCCCCGACTAGCGGGACCCCCCACAGATACGCAGTATTTT. This codes for CASSPRLAGPPTDTQYF.